Listed here is a single T cell receptor (beta chain). This sample was included in a study of control samples from healthy donors and cancer patients. This table comes from immunoSEQ multiplex PCR, and its TCRdb copy is limited to in-frame clones, with some not included. The table lists 75,000 to 90,000 clones, 85% to 90% of them singletons, with less than 2.5% in the top ten. Sequenced input: blood. The sequence derives from a woman between 35 and 50 years old in good health.

The CDR3 loop reads CASTGGISYEQYF. In DNA, the CDR3 is TGTGCCAGCACCGGGGGGATATCCTACGAGCAGTACTTC. The chain couples TRBV28 to TRBJ2-7; TRBD2 matches at 7 bases. V trimming: 7 bases; J trimming: 1 base; junction bases outside the gene matches: 4. Germline loops: CDR1 MDHEN, CDR2 SYDVKM. The CDR3 contains 13 residues. Full variable domain (remainder filled in from reference TRBV28 and TRBJ2-7): DVKVTQSSRYLVKRTGEKVFLECVQDMDHENMFWYRQDPGLGLRLIYFSYDVKMKEKGDIPEGYSVSREKKERFSLILESASTNQTSMYLCASTGGISYEQYFGPGTRLTVT.